Below, one T cell receptor (beta chain) is given with its context. Its antigen remains unknown. The germline V and J ends were trimmed by 0 bases and 4 bases, with 9 bases remaining between them. CDR3 length: 14 residues. The germline V gene encodes CDR1 PRHDT and CDR2 FYEKMQ (reference sequence). The data were obtained in a study of regulatory T cells in long-lasting Graves disease. Time point noted: persistent/refractory GD, antithyroid drugs over 5 years with positive TRAb. Extracted PBMC RNA gave rise to the TCR library. The TCR beta library used iRepertoire HTBI primers with Arm-PCR amplification of CDR3. TCRdb re-called the multiplex PCR reads through MiXCR, storing one row per CDR3 protein. The table has 650,000 to 850,000 distinct CDR3 sequences, about 30% seen once. General study results and limits: The study found persistent patients shared more public clonotypes (around 2,500) than new patients (approximately 870).

The starting material was peripheral blood mononuclear cells (PBMCs), obtained when the disease was refractory, from a patient treated with antithyroid drugs. The receptor comes from a female donor with Graves disease. V is TRBV13 and J is TRBJ1-2; D remains unclear. CDR3 region: CASSLGRASYGYTF. The DNA of the CDR3 is TGTGCCAGCAGCTTAGGCCGGGCCTCCTATGGCTACACCTTC.